This is a list of T cell receptor beta chains from one sample in a study of CD8 T cells in ankylosing spondylitis. From the 5' RACE reads, TCRdb called clonotypes with MiXCR, one entry per CDR3 protein. Among 650,000 to 800,000 distinct CDR3 sequences listed, roughly 19% were seen once. The sample was blood, either unsorted or a sorted T cell fraction (not recorded which). The receptors derive from a male donor with ankylosing spondylitis. Both conserved end residues are part of each CDR3. A D gene is named only where the DNA matches it firmly. Size tells how often a clone was seen (once, few, many) or the class of an expanded clone, and some rows leave it out.

d_gene: -; abundance: few; v_gene: TRBV20-1; j_gene: TRBJ1-5; CDR3nt: TGCAGTGCCCGACCCCGATGGGGTTTCAATCAGCCCCAGCATTTT; CDR3aa: CSARPRWGFNQPQHF
d_gene: TRBD2; abundance: -; v_gene: TRBV6-5; j_gene: TRBJ2-3; CDR3nt: TGTGCCAGCGTCGACCGACTAGCGGACGGCACAGATACGCAGTATTTT; CDR3aa: CASVDRLADGTDTQYF
d_gene: -; abundance: -; v_gene: TRBV12-3/TRBV12-4; j_gene: TRBJ2-1; CDR3nt: TGTGCCAGCAGTCCAGTCGACAGCCACAATGAGCAGTTCTTC; CDR3aa: CASSPVDSHNEQFF
d_gene: -; abundance: once; v_gene: TRBV20-1; j_gene: TRBJ2-4; CDR3nt: TGCAGTGCTAGCCGGGACTCCCAAACCTTTCTGGTCAAAAACATTCAGTACTTC; CDR3aa: CSASRDSQTFLVKNIQYF
d_gene: -; abundance: few; v_gene: TRBV29-1; j_gene: TRBJ2-3; CDR3nt: TGCAGCGTTGCTCGGAGCACAGATACGCAGTATTTT; CDR3aa: CSVARSTDTQYF
d_gene: TRBD1; abundance: many; v_gene: TRBV20-1; j_gene: TRBJ1-6; CDR3nt: TGCAGTGCTAGCCTGAACGGACAGGGTTATAATTCACCCCTCCACTTT; CDR3aa: CSASLNGQGYNSPLHF
d_gene: -; abundance: -; v_gene: TRBV6-1; j_gene: TRBJ1-6; CDR3nt: TGTGCCAGCAGCAGAGGACGGTCCTATAATTCACCCCTCCACTTT; CDR3aa: CASSRGRSYNSPLHF
d_gene: TRBD1; abundance: -; v_gene: TRBV4-2; j_gene: TRBJ1-5; CDR3nt: TGTGCCAGCTCCAAGGACAGGGTGAGCAATCAGCCCCAGCATTTT; CDR3aa: CASSKDRVSNQPQHF
d_gene: -; abundance: -; v_gene: TRBV18; j_gene: TRBJ1-4; CDR3nt: TGTGCCAGCTCACCACAGAAGGAAGAAAAACTGTTTTTT; CDR3aa: CASSPQKEEKLFF
d_gene: -; abundance: -; v_gene: TRBV16; j_gene: TRBJ1-2; CDR3nt: TGTGCCAGCAGCCAATTCCAGGACAGCGTTGGCTACACCTTC; CDR3aa: CASSQFQDSVGYTF
d_gene: -; abundance: -; v_gene: TRBV5-5; j_gene: TRBJ1-2; CDR3nt: TGTGCCAGCAGCTTGACCTCGGCCTTGAGGGGGGGCTACACCTTC; CDR3aa: CASSLTSALRGGYTF
d_gene: TRBD1; abundance: -; v_gene: TRBV25-1; j_gene: TRBJ2-3; CDR3nt: TGTGCCAGCAGTGACACGGGACAGGGGGCAGATACGCAGTATTTT; CDR3aa: CASSDTGQGADTQYF
d_gene: -; abundance: few; v_gene: TRBV20-1; j_gene: TRBJ2-2; CDR3nt: TGCAGCTCCACTCGCGGGAACACGGGGACCGGGGAGCTGTTTTTT; CDR3aa: CSSTRGNTGTGELFF
d_gene: TRBD1; abundance: -; v_gene: TRBV27; j_gene: TRBJ1-6; CDR3nt: TGTGCCAGCAGATCCGGGACAGGGGGCTTCTTGGTACCCCTCCACTTT; CDR3aa: CASRSGTGGFLVPLHF
d_gene: TRBD2; abundance: few; v_gene: TRBV4-3; j_gene: TRBJ2-2; CDR3nt: TGCGCCAGCAGCCCCCGGACTAGCGGGAGCGCCGGGGAGCTGTTTTTT; CDR3aa: CASSPRTSGSAGELFF
d_gene: TRBD2; abundance: few; v_gene: TRBV12-3/TRBV12-4; j_gene: TRBJ2-7; CDR3nt: TGTGCCAGCAGCGCTAGCGGGATGCACGCCTACGAGCAGTACTTC; CDR3aa: CASSASGMHAYEQYF
d_gene: -; abundance: few; v_gene: TRBV11-2; j_gene: TRBJ2-2; CDR3nt: TGTGCCAGCAGCTCCCCCTGGGCCGGGGAGCTGTTTTTT; CDR3aa: CASSSPWAGELFF
d_gene: TRBD1; abundance: few; v_gene: TRBV7-9; j_gene: TRBJ1-2; CDR3nt: TGTGCCAGCCAGGGACAGAACTATGGCTACACCTTC; CDR3aa: CASQGQNYGYTF
d_gene: TRBD2; abundance: -; v_gene: TRBV20-1; j_gene: TRBJ2-1; CDR3nt: TGCAGTGCTAGAGATGGCGGGAGGGGGTACAATGAGCAGTTCTTC; CDR3aa: CSARDGGRGYNEQFF
d_gene: TRBD2; abundance: many; v_gene: TRBV12-3/TRBV12-4; j_gene: TRBJ2-3; CDR3nt: TGTGCCAGCACCTCCGGGACTAGCTTCTCCTATACGCAGTATTTT; CDR3aa: CASTSGTSFSYTQYF
d_gene: TRBD2; abundance: -; v_gene: TRBV11-2; j_gene: TRBJ2-3; CDR3nt: TGTGCCAGCAGCTTAGATTCCGGACTAGCGGGAGGGACAGATACGCAGTATTTT; CDR3aa: CASSLDSGLAGGTDTQYF
d_gene: TRBD1; abundance: -; v_gene: TRBV5-1; j_gene: TRBJ1-3; CDR3nt: TGCGCCAGCAGCGGGGACAGTGGCTCTGGAAACACCATATATTTT; CDR3aa: CASSGDSGSGNTIYF
d_gene: TRBD1; abundance: few; v_gene: TRBV20-1; j_gene: TRBJ2-7; CDR3nt: TGCAGTGCCGTCTATCTCGGACAGGGGGCCTACGAGCAGTACTTC; CDR3aa: CSAVYLGQGAYEQYF
d_gene: -; abundance: few; v_gene: TRBV4-1; j_gene: TRBJ2-2; CDR3nt: TGCGCCAGCAGCCGCGCCCGGGCCACCGGGGAGCTGTTTTTT; CDR3aa: CASSRARATGELFF
d_gene: TRBD2; abundance: few; v_gene: TRBV12-3/TRBV12-4; j_gene: TRBJ2-3; CDR3nt: TGTGCCAGCAGTGACTTAGCGGGAGGGCCCGGGAATACGCAGTATTTT; CDR3aa: CASSDLAGGPGNTQYF
d_gene: TRBD2; abundance: -; v_gene: TRBV4-2; j_gene: TRBJ2-1; CDR3nt: TGTGCCAGCAGCCTAACCCCCGGGACTAGTAGTAACAATGAGCAGTTCTTC; CDR3aa: CASSLTPGTSSNNEQFF
d_gene: TRBD2; abundance: few; v_gene: TRBV6-5; j_gene: TRBJ2-2; CDR3nt: TGTGCCAGCAGCTTAGACCCTTTTAGACTAGCGGGAAACACCGGGGAGCTGTTTTTT; CDR3aa: CASSLDPFRLAGNTGELFF
d_gene: -; abundance: few; v_gene: TRBV5-1; j_gene: TRBJ2-1; CDR3nt: TGCGCCAGCACTTACGGTAGCTCCTACAATGAGCAGTTCTTC; CDR3aa: CASTYGSSYNEQFF
d_gene: -; abundance: -; v_gene: TRBV7-9; j_gene: TRBJ2-7; CDR3nt: TGTGCCAGCAGTCCCACATCGGATGTACAGTACTTC; CDR3aa: CASSPTSDVQYF